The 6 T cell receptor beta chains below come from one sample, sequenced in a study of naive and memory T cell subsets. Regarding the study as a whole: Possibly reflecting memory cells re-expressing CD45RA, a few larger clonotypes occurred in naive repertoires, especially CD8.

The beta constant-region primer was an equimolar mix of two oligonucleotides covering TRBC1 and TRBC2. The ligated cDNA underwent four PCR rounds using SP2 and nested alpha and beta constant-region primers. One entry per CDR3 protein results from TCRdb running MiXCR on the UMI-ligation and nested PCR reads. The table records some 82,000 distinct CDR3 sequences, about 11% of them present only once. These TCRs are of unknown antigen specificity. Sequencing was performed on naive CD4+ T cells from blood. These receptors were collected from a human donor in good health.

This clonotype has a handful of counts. The CDR3 spells CSVGLAGLSYEQYF. CDR3 coding DNA: TGCAGCGTTGGGCTAGCGGGGCTCTCCTACGAGCAGTACTTC. The chain links TRBV29-1 to TRBJ2-7, with 9 bases lining up with TRBD2. Trimming removed 4 bases from V and 0 bases from J; junction bases left unmatched: 4. The CDR3 extends over 14 amino acids. Germline assignment: CDR1 SQVTM and CDR2 ANQGSEA.

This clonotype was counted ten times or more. The CDR3 DNA follows: TGTGCCAGCAGCCCCTTGGGGGCCCAAGAGACCCAGTACTTC. Translated, it gives CASSPLGAQETQYF. V usage is TRBV7-7 and J usage is TRBJ2-5; tentative D call: TRBD1 (6 bases). The germline CDR1 and CDR2 sequences are SSHAT and FNYEAQ (reference sequence). Trimming pared 5 bases from V and 1 base from J, leaving 11 bases between. The CDR3 length is 14 residues.

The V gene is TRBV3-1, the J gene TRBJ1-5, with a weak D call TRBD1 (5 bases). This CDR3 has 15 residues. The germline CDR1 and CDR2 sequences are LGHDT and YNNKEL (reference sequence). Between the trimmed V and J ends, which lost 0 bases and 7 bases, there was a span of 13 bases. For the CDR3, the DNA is TGTGCCAGCAGCCAAGAACGGGGCTCAACCCAGCCCCAGCATTTT. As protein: CASSQERGSTQPQHF.

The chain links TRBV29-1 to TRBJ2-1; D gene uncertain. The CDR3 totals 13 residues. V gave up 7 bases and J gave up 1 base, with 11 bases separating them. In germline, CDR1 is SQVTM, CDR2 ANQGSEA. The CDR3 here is CSGQGRSYNEQFF. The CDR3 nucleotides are TGCAGCGGACAAGGGCGATCCTACAATGAGCAGTTCTTC.

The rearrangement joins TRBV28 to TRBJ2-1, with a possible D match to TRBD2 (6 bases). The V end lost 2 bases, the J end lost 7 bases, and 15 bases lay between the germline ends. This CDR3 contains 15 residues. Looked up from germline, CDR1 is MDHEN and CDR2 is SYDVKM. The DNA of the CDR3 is TGTGCCAGCAGTTTAGGTGTGGTCGGGGGAAATGAGCAGTTCTTC. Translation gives CASSLGVVGGNEQFF.

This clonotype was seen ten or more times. The CDR3 DNA is TGTGCCAGCAGCTTAGACGACAGGGCCTTCGGGGAGCTGTTTTTT. Protein product: CASSLDDRAFGELFF. The V call is TRBV7-9, the J call TRBJ2-2, with 7 bases that match TRBD1. J was trimmed by 7 bases and V by 1 base; bases with no gene match: 6. The CDR3 loop spans 15 amino acids. In germline, CDR1 is SEHNR, CDR2 FQNEAQ (reference sequence).